The 22 T cell receptor beta chains reported below all come from one sample, sequenced in a study of radiation and T cells in renal cell carcinoma. The treatment is: 15 Gy SBRT to primary tumor, nephrectomy 4 weeks later. Only in-frame clones appear in the TCRdb table, and some are missing; sequencing was by immunoSEQ multiplex PCR. The sample lists about 9,300 clones; roughly 63% were seen once. The source material was tumor tissue, sampled from a patient whose treatment included radiotherapy and nephrectomy. The receptors shown here come from a woman in her fifties or sixties with renal cell carcinoma.

The chain carries TRBV30 and TRBJ2-5; no reliable D call. CDR3 size: 10 residues. Trimming shortened V by 5 bases and J by 1 base, and 2 bases separated the two germline ends. Looked up from germline, CDR1 is GTSNPN and CDR2 is SVGIG (reference sequence). CDR3 sequence: CAWGQETQYF. The DNA of the CDR3 is TGTGCCTGGGGCCAAGAGACCCAGTACTTC.

This clone was detected only once. The rearrangement uses TRBV4-1 and TRBJ2-3; perhaps D is TRBD1 or TRBD2 (5 bases each). Trimming pared 1 base from V and 0 bases from J, leaving 11 bases between. This CDR3 has 16 amino acids. Germline V gene data show CDR1 as MGHRA and CDR2 as YSYEKL. In DNA, the CDR3 is TGCGCCAGCAGCCAAGGGGGGTCTACTAGCACAGATACGCAGTATTTT. Translating it yields CASSQGGSTSTDTQYF.

A few counts support this clone. The chain carries TRBV6-6 and TRBJ2-7; a possible D gene is TRBD2 (5 bases). There are 16 residues in the CDR3. Germline-derived CDR1 and CDR2 are MNHNY and SVGAGI (reference sequence). V was trimmed by 2 bases and J by 2 bases, leaving 16 bases between them. In nucleotides, the CDR3 is TGTGCCAGCAGTTACCCGGCGTCTGGGAGTCCCTACGAGCAGTACTTC. Protein sequence: CASSYPASGSPYEQYF.

This clone was counted only a few times. The chain joins TRBV6-5 to TRBJ1-1; D perhaps matches TRBD1 (6 bases). CDR1 and CDR2 from the germline V gene are MNHEY and SVGAGI. V lost 8 bases, J lost 3 bases, and 13 bases lay in between. CDR3 size: 13 residues. This chain's CDR3 is CASGPGVDTEAFF. The CDR3 nucleotides are TGTGCCAGCGGGCCAGGGGTCGACACTGAAGCTTTCTTT.

V is TRBV18 and J is TRBJ2-1; TRBD2 is a possible D gene (5 bases). The CDR3 sequence is 14 residues long. V was trimmed by 3 bases and J by 12 bases, leaving 18 bases between them. Germline-derived CDR1 and CDR2 are KGHSH and LQKENI. CDR3 loop: CASSPPLSSLGQFF. CDR3 coding DNA: TGTGCCAGCTCACCCCCACTATCTAGCTTGGGGCAGTTCTTC.

The J gene is TRBJ1-6, the V gene TRBV7-8; 10 positions match TRBD1. The CDR3 loop spans 15 amino acids. V trimming: 0 bases; J trimming: 8 bases; junction bases outside the gene matches: 1. In germline, CDR1 is SGHVS, CDR2 FQNEAQ. The CDR3 DNA follows: TGTGCCAGCAGCTTAGCCGGGACAGGGGATTCACCCCTCCACTTT. This translates into CASSLAGTGDSPLHF.

V usage is TRBV19 and J usage is TRBJ2-5; D uncertain. CDR3 size: 13 residues. Per germline, CDR1 LNHDA and CDR2 SQIVND (reference sequence). Trimming pared 5 bases from V and 5 bases from J, leaving 12 bases between. The CDR3 DNA is TGTGCCAGTAGTGTAAACTTTGGCGAGACCCAGTACTTC. Protein: CASSVNFGETQYF.

The rearrangement links TRBV6-1 to TRBJ1-5, with a tentative D call TRBD1 (6 bases). The CDR3 has 13 amino acids. Germline V lookup: CDR1 MNHNS, CDR2 SASEGT. V shed 8 bases and J shed 10 bases, with 18 bases lying between them. The CDR3 protein is CASLLGHSQPQHF. CDR3 in DNA: TGTGCCAGCCTCTTGGGACACAGCCAACCCCAGCATTTT.

This clone is labeled as medium-sized. The chain joins TRBV30 to TRBJ1-4; D is possibly TRBD1 (5 bases). The length of the CDR3 is 11 residues. Trimming removed 7 bases from V and 10 bases from J, with 13 bases in between. Germline V CDR1 and CDR2: GTSNPN, SVGIG (reference sequence). For the CDR3, the DNA is TGTGCCTCGGAGAGGGACGGAAAACTGTTTTTT. Translated: CASERDGKLFF.

This clone appeared a few times. The gene calls are TRBV19 and TRBJ1-6; D may be TRBD1 (5 bases). The CDR3 is 14 amino acids. CDR1 and CDR2 (germline): LNHDA, SQIVND (reference sequence). Trimming left V 5 bases short and J 6 bases short, with 11 bases between. This CDR3 is CASSRQGPNSPLHF. In DNA form, the CDR3 reads TGTGCCAGTAGTCGTCAGGGTCCTAATTCACCCCTCCACTTT.

V and J are TRBV9 and TRBJ2-5; 7 bases agree with TRBD2. Germline values: CDR1 SGDLS, CDR2 YYNGEE. The CDR3 extends over 14 amino acids. The J segment lost 3 bases and the V segment lost 3 bases, leaving 5 bases of the junction unmatched. CDR3: CASSGQAGKETQYF. CDR3 sequence (DNA): TGTGCCAGCAGCGGCCAAGCGGGGAAAGAGACCCAGTACTTC.

The V and J genes are TRBV4-3 and TRBJ2-3, with D perhaps matching TRBD2 (6 bases). Trimming stripped 1 base from V and 8 bases from J, with 13 bases between. The germline V gene encodes CDR1 LGHNA and CDR2 YSLEER. This CDR3 comprises 14 residues. The CDR3 region is CASSQGPGERTQYF. CDR3 nucleotides: TGCGCCAGCAGCCAAGGACCGGGGGAACGTACGCAGTATTTT.

This CDR3 reads CASSQESGAGANVLTF. Written as DNA, the CDR3 is TGCGCCAGCAGCCAAGAGTCGGGGGCCGGGGCCAACGTCCTGACTTTC. The rearrangement joins TRBV4-3 to TRBJ2-6, with D perhaps TRBD1 or TRBD2 (6 bases each). In germline, CDR1 is LGHNA, CDR2 YSLEER. The V gene lost 0 bases and the J gene lost 4 bases, with 10 bases spanning the gap. The CDR3 contains 16 residues.

The chain recombines TRBV7-2 with TRBJ2-5; 10 bases map to TRBD2. This CDR3 has 16 residues. With 3 bases clipped from V and 5 bases from J, the junction kept 9 bases outside the gene matches. Germline-derived CDR1 and CDR2 are SGHTA and FQGNSA. The CDR3 region is CASSLSSGGSHETQYF. Written as DNA, the CDR3 is TGTGCCAGCAGCTTGAGTAGCGGGGGGTCTCACGAGACCCAGTACTTC. The full variable domain, in which reference TRBV7-2 and TRBJ2-5 provide the parts outside the CDR3, is GAGVSQSPSNKVTEKGKDVELRCDPISGHTALYWYRQSLGQGLEFLIYFQGNSAPDKSGLPSDRFSAERTGGSVSTLTIQRTQQEDSAVYLCASSLSSGGSHETQYFGPGTRLLVL.

This clone is a singleton in its sample. The chain employs TRBV4-3 and TRBJ2-3; D not resolved. CDR1 is LGHNA and CDR2 is YSLEER in the germline V gene. V lost 0 bases to trimming and J lost 0 bases, with 10 bases between them. The CDR3 runs 16 residues. The DNA of the CDR3 is TGCGCCAGCAGCCAAGATCCCGGGCGGAGCACAGATACGCAGTATTTT. This encodes CASSQDPGRSTDTQYF.

The chain uses TRBV2 and TRBJ1-6, with D possibly being TRBD1 (5 bases). The CDR3 consists of 15 residues. Trimming stripped 9 bases from V and 4 bases from J, with 16 bases between. CDR1 is SNHLY, CDR2 FYNNEI, per germline. DNA of the CDR3: TGTGCCAGGGGGAGGGGTCCGGGGTATAATTCACCCCTCCACTTT. Encoded protein: CARGRGPGYNSPLHF.

V usage is TRBV9 and J usage is TRBJ2-3; maybe TRBD1 (5 bases). The CDR3 is 13 amino acids. V dropped 0 bases and J dropped 4 bases, with 6 bases sitting between them. Germline loops: CDR1 SGDLS, CDR2 YYNGEE. CDR3 loop: CASSVGGPDTQYF. The CDR3, as DNA: TGTGCCAGCAGCGTAGGGGGCCCAGATACGCAGTATTTT.

The chain employs TRBV27 and TRBJ1-1, with D unresolved. V gave up 5 bases and J gave up 3 bases, with 16 bases separating them. The germline V gene has CDR1 MNHEY and CDR2 SMNVEV (reference sequence). This CDR3 comprises 15 residues. CDR3 sequence: CASSPRTAWDTEAFF. CDR3 nucleotides: TGTGCCAGCAGTCCCAGGACGGCCTGGGACACTGAAGCTTTCTTT.

The V and J genes are TRBV7-2 and TRBJ1-1; no firm D call. Germline V gene data show CDR1 as SGHTA and CDR2 as FQGNSA. The CDR3 runs 15 residues. Trimming took off 5 bases at V and 5 bases at J, with 18 bases between the two ends. CDR3 loop: CASSPLGRESTEAFF. The CDR3 DNA follows: TGTGCCAGCAGCCCACTAGGGAGGGAAAGTACTGAAGCTTTCTTT.

In its sample, this clone was seen a few times. The J gene is TRBJ1-6, the V gene TRBV11-2; 7 bases match TRBD1. J gave up 7 bases and V 5 bases, and 5 bases lay outside the gene matches. Germline loops: CDR1 SGHAT, CDR2 FQNNGV. This CDR3 is built from 14 residues. Here the CDR3 reads CASSHRGNNSPLHF. The DNA for the CDR3 is TGTGCCAGCAGCCACAGGGGAAACAATTCACCCCTCCACTTT.

The chain recombines TRBV6-4 with TRBJ2-1; 15 positions match TRBD2. The length of the CDR3 is 16 residues. After removal of 6 bases from V and 7 bases from J, the junction contained 7 bases not matched to a gene. The germline CDR1 and CDR2 sequences are MRHNA and SNTAGT. The DNA of the CDR3 is TGTGCCAGCAGCGTCTCCGGGACTAGCGGGGGGAATGAGCAGTTCTTC. Translated: CASSVSGTSGGNEQFF.

This chain connects TRBV28 to TRBJ2-1; 10 bases match TRBD2. The CDR3 runs to 16 residues. Germline-derived CDR1 and CDR2 are MDHEN and SYDVKM. V gave up 3 bases and J gave up 7 bases; unmatched junction bases: 9. The CDR3 coding sequence is TGTGCCAGCAGTTTCCAAGGCCTAGCGGGAGTGAATGAGCAGTTCTTC. Translated: CASSFQGLAGVNEQFF.